This T cell receptor beta chain is drawn from a study of cytomegalovirus exposure and HLA in healthy donors. This PCR relied on a set of 60 Vbeta primers and 13 Jbeta primers. Authors' analysis steps: A later analysis counted tens of millions of unique TCR beta chains, around 10 million shared. Sequencing was performed with immunoSEQ multiplex PCR; in TCRdb, only in-frame clones are kept and a portion is missing. The V and J calls and clone size are taken from that table; D and trimming were inferred from the DNA. The sample has approximately 72,000 clones, more than 60% seen once. This clone was counted only a few times. What it binds is unknown. Whole-study findings and limits: Several top significant clusters appeared, in a later analysis, to be linked to common viral pathogens. Upon later analysis, TCR association rates were observed to vary by HLA locus, being highest for DRB1 and lowest for HLA-C.

V lost 3 bases to trimming and J lost 4 bases; unmatched junction nucleotides: 7. Looked up from germline, CDR1 is SGHDT and CDR2 is YYEEEE. This CDR3 is built from 15 residues. This chain links TRBV5-6 with TRBJ1-2; 9 nucleotides align to TRBD1. The sequencing sample was made of PBMCs. This clonotype was obtained from a male donor in good health and CMV-seropositive. CDR3 loop: CASSWDRADFYGYTF. The CDR3 nucleotides read TGTGCCAGCAGCTGGGACAGGGCCGATTTCTATGGCTACACCTTC.